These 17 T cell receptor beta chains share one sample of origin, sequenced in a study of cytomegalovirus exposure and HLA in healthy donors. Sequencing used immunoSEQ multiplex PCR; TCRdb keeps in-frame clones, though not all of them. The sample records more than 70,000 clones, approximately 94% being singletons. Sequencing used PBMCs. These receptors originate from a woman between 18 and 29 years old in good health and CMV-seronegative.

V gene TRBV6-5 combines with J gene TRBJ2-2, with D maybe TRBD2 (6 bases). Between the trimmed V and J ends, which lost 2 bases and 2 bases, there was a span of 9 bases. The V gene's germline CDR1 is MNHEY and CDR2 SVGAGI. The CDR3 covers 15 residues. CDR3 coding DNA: TGTGCCAGCAGTTACGGGACTGAAAACACCGGGGAGCTGTTTTTT. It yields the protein CASSYGTENTGELFF.

CDR3 in amino acids: CASSPRLAGELFF. The CDR3 region has the DNA TGTGCCAGCAGCCCCCGACTCGCCGGGGAGCTGTTTTTT. This rearrangement joins TRBV7-3 to TRBJ2-2, with D hard to call. CDR1 SGHTA and CDR2 FQGTGA come from the germline V gene. V was clipped by 5 bases and J by 6 bases, with 10 bases between them. The CDR3 spans 13 residues.

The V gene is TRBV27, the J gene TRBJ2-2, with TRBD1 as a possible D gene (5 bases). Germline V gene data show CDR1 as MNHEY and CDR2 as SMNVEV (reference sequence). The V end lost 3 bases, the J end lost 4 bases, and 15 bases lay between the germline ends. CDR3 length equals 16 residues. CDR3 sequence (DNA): TGTGCCAGCAGTTTCAGGGTTAATTTAATCACCGGGGAGCTGTTTTTT. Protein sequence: CASSFRVNLITGELFF.

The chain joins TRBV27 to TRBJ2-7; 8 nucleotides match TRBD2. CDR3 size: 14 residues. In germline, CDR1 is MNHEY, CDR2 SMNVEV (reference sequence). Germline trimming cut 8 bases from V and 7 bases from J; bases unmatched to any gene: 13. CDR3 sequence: CASLSGIPPGEQYF. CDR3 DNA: TGTGCCAGCCTTAGCGGGATCCCTCCTGGAGAGCAGTACTTC.

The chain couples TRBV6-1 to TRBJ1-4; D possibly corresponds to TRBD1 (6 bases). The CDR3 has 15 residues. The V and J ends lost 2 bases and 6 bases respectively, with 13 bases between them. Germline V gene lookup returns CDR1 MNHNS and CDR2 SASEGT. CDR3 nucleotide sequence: TGTGCCAGCAGTGAACAGGGGCCCGAGGATGAAAAACTGTTTTTT. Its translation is CASSEQGPEDEKLFF.

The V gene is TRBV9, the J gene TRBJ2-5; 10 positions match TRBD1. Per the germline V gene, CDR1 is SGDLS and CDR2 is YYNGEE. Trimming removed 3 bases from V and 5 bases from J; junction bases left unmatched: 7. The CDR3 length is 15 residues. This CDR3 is CASSGRQGAPETQYF. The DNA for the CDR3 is TGTGCCAGCAGCGGGCGACAGGGGGCGCCGGAGACCCAGTACTTC.

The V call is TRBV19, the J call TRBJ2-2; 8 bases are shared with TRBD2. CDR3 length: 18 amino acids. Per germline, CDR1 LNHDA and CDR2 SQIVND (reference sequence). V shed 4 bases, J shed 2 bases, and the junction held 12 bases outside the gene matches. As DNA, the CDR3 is TGTGCCAGTAGTAAAAGGACTAGCTCGTCGAGTAACACCGGGGAGCTGTTTTTT. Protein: CASSKRTSSSSNTGELFF.

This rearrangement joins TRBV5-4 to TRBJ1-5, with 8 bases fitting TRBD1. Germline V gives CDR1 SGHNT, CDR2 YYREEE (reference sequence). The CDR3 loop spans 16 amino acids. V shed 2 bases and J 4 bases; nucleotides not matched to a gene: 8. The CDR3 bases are TGTGCCAGCAGCTTCGCCGGACAGGGCACTAATCAGCCCCAGCATTTT. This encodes CASSFAGQGTNQPQHF.

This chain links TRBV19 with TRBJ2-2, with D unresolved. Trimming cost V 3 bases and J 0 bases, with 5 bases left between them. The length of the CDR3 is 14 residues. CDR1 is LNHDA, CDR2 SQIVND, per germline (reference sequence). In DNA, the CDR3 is TGTGCCAGTAGTATCGACACGAACACCGGGGAGCTGTTTTTT. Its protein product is CASSIDTNTGELFF.

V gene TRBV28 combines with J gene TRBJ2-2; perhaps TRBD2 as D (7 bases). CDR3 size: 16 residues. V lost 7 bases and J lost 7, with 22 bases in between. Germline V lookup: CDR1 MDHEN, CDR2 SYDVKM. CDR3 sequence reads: CASNETPRGGGGELFF. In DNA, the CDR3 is TGTGCCAGCAACGAAACCCCCAGGGGAGGGGGCGGGGAGCTGTTTTTT.

Here the CDR3 reads CASSSRQGGGYTF. The DNA of the CDR3 is TGTGCCAGCAGTTCCAGACAGGGCGGGGGCTACACCTTC. The genes are TRBV28 and TRBJ1-2; 7 bases agree with TRBD1. Germline V CDR1 and CDR2: MDHEN, SYDVKM. The J segment lost 8 bases and the V segment lost 4 bases, leaving 7 bases of the junction unmatched. The CDR3 is 13 residues long.

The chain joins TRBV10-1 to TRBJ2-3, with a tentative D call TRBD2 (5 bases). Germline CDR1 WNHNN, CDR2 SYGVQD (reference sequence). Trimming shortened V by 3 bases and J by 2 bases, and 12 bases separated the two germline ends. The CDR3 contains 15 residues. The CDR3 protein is CASSESGLDTDTQYF. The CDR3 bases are TGCGCCAGCAGTGAATCAGGACTTGACACAGATACGCAGTATTTT.

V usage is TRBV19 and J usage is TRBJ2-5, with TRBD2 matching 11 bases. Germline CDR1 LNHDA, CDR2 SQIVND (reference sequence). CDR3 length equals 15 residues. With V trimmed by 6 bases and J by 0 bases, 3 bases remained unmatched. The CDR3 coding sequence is TGTGCCAGTAGCTCTAGCGGGGGGTACCAAGAGACCCAGTACTTC. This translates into CASSSSGGYQETQYF.

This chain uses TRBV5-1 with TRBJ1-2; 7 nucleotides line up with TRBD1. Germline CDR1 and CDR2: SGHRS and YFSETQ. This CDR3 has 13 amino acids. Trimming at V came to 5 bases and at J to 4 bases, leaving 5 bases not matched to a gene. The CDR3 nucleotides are TGCGCCAGCAGTGCCGGGACAGCCTATGGCTACACCTTC. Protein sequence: CASSAGTAYGYTF.

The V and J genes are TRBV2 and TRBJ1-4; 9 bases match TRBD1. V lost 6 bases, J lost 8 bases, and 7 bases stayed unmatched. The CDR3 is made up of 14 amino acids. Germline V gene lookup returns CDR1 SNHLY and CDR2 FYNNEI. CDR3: CASRGTGPFEKLFF. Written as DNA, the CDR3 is TGTGCCAGCAGGGGGACAGGGCCTTTCGAAAAACTGTTTTTT.

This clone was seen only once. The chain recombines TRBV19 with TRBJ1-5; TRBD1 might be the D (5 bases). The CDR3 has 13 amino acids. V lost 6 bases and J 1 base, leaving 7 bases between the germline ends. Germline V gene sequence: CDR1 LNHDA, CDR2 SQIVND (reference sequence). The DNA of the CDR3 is TGTGCCAGTAGCCGACAGAGCAATCAGCCCCAGCATTTT. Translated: CASSRQSNQPQHF. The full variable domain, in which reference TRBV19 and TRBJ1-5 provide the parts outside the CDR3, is DGGITQSPKYLFRKEGQNVTLSCEQNLNHDAMYWYRQDPGQGLRLIYYSQIVNDFQKGDIAEGYSVSREKKESFPLTVTSAQKNPTAFYLCASSRQSNQPQHFGDGTRLSIL.

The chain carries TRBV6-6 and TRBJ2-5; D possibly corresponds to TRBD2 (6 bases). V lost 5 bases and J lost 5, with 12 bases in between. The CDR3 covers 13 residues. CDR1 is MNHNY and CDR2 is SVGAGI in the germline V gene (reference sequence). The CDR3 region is CASSPVGRETQYF. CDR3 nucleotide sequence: TGTGCCAGCAGTCCAGTTGGGAGGGAGACCCAGTACTTC.